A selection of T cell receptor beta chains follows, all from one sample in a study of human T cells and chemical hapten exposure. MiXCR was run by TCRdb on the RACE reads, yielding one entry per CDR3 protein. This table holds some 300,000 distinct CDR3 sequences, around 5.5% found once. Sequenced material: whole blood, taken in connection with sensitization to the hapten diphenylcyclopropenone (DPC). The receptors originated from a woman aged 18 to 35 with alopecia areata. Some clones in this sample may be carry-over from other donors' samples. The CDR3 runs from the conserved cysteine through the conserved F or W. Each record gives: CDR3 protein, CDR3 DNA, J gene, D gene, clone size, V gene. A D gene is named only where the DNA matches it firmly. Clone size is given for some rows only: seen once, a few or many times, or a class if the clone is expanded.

CDR3aa: CSASLLAGHEQFF; CDR3nt: TGCAGTGCTAGTTTACTAGCGGGGCATGAGCAGTTCTTC; j_gene: TRBJ2-1; d_gene: TRBD2; abundance: many; v_gene: TRBV20-1
CDR3aa: CASSPDRGGQFF; CDR3nt: TGTGCCAGCAGCCCGGACAGGGGAGGGCAGTTCTTC; j_gene: TRBJ2-1; d_gene: TRBD1; abundance: few; v_gene: TRBV7-2
CDR3aa: CASGEMNTEAFF; CDR3nt: TGTGCCAGCGGGGAGATGAACACTGAAGCTTTCTTT; j_gene: TRBJ1-1; d_gene: NA; abundance: NA; v_gene: TRBV2
CDR3aa: CAISESGGALETQYF; CDR3nt: TGTGCCATCAGTGAGAGCGGGGGGGCTTTAGAGACCCAGTACTTC; j_gene: TRBJ2-5; d_gene: TRBD2; abundance: many; v_gene: TRBV10-3
CDR3aa: CATSRDPGELFF; CDR3nt: TGTGCCACCAGTCGCGATCCCGGGGAGCTGTTTTTT; j_gene: TRBJ2-2; d_gene: NA; abundance: few; v_gene: TRBV24-1
CDR3aa: CASSLRDRDTQYF; CDR3nt: TGTGCCAGCAGTTTAAGGGACAGGGATACGCAGTATTTT; j_gene: TRBJ2-3; d_gene: TRBD1; abundance: many; v_gene: TRBV12-3/TRBV12-4
CDR3aa: CASSQIEGPDTQYF; CDR3nt: TGCGCCAGCAGCCAAATCGAGGGTCCAGATACGCAGTATTTT; j_gene: TRBJ2-3; d_gene: NA; abundance: many; v_gene: TRBV4-3
CDR3aa: CASSLARGSNNEQFF; CDR3nt: TGTGCCAGCAGCTTAGCTCGGGGGTCGAACAATGAGCAGTTCTTC; j_gene: TRBJ2-1; d_gene: NA; abundance: many; v_gene: TRBV7-2
CDR3aa: CASSAEYTGPEAFF; CDR3nt: TGTGCCAGCAGCGCCGAGTATACAGGGCCTGAAGCTTTCTTT; j_gene: TRBJ1-1; d_gene: NA; abundance: NA; v_gene: TRBV9
CDR3aa: CSAPRGGEGYTF; CDR3nt: TGCAGTGCCCCCCGGGGGGGAGAGGGCTACACCTTC; j_gene: TRBJ1-2; d_gene: NA; abundance: few; v_gene: TRBV20-1
CDR3aa: CAIYRGGQGNEQFF; CDR3nt: TGTGCCATCTACCGGGGGGGCCAAGGCAATGAGCAGTTCTTC; j_gene: TRBJ2-1; d_gene: TRBD2; abundance: few; v_gene: TRBV10-3
CDR3aa: CASSRGGAGGNEQFF; CDR3nt: TGTGCCAGCAGCCGAGGGGGCGCAGGCGGCAATGAGCAGTTCTTC; j_gene: TRBJ2-1; d_gene: TRBD1; abundance: many; v_gene: TRBV7-2
CDR3aa: CASSLRVAYNQPQHF; CDR3nt: TGTGCCAGCAGTTTACGGGTAGCGTACAATCAGCCCCAGCATTTT; j_gene: TRBJ1-5; d_gene: NA; abundance: NA; v_gene: TRBV12-3/TRBV12-4
CDR3aa: CASSYRTGGPLNTEAFF; CDR3nt: TGTGCCAGCAGTTACAGGACAGGGGGTCCTTTGAACACTGAAGCTTTCTTT; j_gene: TRBJ1-1; d_gene: TRBD1; abundance: few; v_gene: TRBV6-2/TRBV6-3
CDR3aa: CASSPKQGIIGRDTEAFF; CDR3nt: TGTGCCAGCAGCCCGAAACAGGGGATCATAGGTAGGGACACTGAAGCTTTCTTT; j_gene: TRBJ1-1; d_gene: TRBD1; abundance: many; v_gene: TRBV7-9
CDR3aa: CANPTGLNTEAFF; CDR3nt: TGTGCCAACCCGACAGGATTAAACACTGAAGCTTTCTTT; j_gene: TRBJ1-1; d_gene: NA; abundance: many; v_gene: TRBV2
CDR3aa: CASSRGPARSGNTIYF; CDR3nt: TGTGCCAGCAGCCGGGGGCCCGCTCGCTCTGGAAACACCATATATTTT; j_gene: TRBJ1-3; d_gene: NA; abundance: few; v_gene: TRBV7-9
CDR3aa: CASSLARLSLETQYF; CDR3nt: TGCGCCAGCAGCTTGGCTAGACTATCACTAGAGACCCAGTACTTC; j_gene: TRBJ2-5; d_gene: NA; abundance: NA; v_gene: TRBV5-1
CDR3aa: CASAHLRDTQYF; CDR3nt: TGTGCCAGCGCCCACTTGAGAGATACGCAGTATTTT; j_gene: TRBJ2-3; d_gene: NA; abundance: NA; v_gene: TRBV6-1
CDR3aa: CSAPEQGRSEQYF; CDR3nt: TGCAGTGCTCCAGAGCAGGGGAGGTCCGAGCAGTACTTC; j_gene: TRBJ2-7; d_gene: NA; abundance: many; v_gene: TRBV20-1
CDR3aa: CASSPTSGEQFF; CDR3nt: TGTGCCAGCAGCCCGACTAGCGGGGAGCAGTTCTTC; j_gene: TRBJ2-1; d_gene: TRBD2; abundance: many; v_gene: TRBV7-8
CDR3aa: CASYPPGRDLTEAFF; CDR3nt: TGTGCCAGCTATCCCCCCGGACGGGACCTTACTGAAGCTTTCTTT; j_gene: TRBJ1-1; d_gene: NA; abundance: many; v_gene: TRBV6-5